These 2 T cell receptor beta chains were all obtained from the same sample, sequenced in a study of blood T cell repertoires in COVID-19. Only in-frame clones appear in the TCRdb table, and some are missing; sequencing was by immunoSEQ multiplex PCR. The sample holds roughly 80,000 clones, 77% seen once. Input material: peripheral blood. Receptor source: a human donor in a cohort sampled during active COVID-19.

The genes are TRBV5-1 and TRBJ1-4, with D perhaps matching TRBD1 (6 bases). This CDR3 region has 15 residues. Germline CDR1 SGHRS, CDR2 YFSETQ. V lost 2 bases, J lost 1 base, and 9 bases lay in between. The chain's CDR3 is CASSFTGRTNEKLFF. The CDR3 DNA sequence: TGCGCCAGCAGCTTTACAGGGAGAACTAATGAAAAACTGTTTTTT.

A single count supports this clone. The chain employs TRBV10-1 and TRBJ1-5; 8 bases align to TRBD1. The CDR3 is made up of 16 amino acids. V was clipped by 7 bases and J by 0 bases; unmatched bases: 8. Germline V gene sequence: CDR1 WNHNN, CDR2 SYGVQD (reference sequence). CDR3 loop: CASTRDRSSSNQPQHF. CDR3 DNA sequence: TGCGCCAGCACCAGGGACAGGAGTTCTAGCAATCAGCCCCAGCATTTT.